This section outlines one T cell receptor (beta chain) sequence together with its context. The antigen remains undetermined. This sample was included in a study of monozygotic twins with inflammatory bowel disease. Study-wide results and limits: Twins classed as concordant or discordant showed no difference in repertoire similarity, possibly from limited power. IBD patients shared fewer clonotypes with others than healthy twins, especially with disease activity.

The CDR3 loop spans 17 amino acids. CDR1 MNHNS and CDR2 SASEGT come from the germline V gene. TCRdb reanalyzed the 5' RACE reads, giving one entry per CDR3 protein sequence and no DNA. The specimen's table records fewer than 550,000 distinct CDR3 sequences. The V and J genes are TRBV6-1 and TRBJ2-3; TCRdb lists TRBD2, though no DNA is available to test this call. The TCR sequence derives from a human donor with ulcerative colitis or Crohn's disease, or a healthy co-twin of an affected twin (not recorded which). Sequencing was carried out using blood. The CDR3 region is CASSRNPGGLFTDTQYF.